The clone carrying this T cell receptor (beta chain) occurred a few times. Its antigen is as yet unknown. The junction shows a germline mismatch at one end, possibly a read error. This entry comes from a study of metastatic and nonmetastatic thyroid tumors. Overall study context: Repertoire comparisons spanned blood and tumor or nodule tissue from malignant and benign thyroid patients. Whole-study results and caveats: Benign nodules reportedly had significantly lower TCR beta diversity than malignant thyroid tumors in blood and tumor.

MiXCR was used by TCRdb to re-call the PCR reads. The sample carries 37,000 or so clones, approximately 16% recorded once. Each patient went into thyroid surgery without having received any treatment. This CDR3 is 13 amino acids long. Germline CDR1 is MDHEN and CDR2 is SYDVKM. V is TRBV28 and J is TRBJ2-7, with D possibly TRBD1 on 6 matching bases. The receptor comes from a female donor with papillary thyroid cancer or a benign thyroid nodule (not recorded which). Some clones in this sample may be carry-over from other donors' samples. Sequences were obtained from blood. CDR3 coding DNA: TGTGCCAGCAGCTTGGCAGGGGCCTACGAGCATTACTTC. Its protein product is CASSLAGAYEHYF.